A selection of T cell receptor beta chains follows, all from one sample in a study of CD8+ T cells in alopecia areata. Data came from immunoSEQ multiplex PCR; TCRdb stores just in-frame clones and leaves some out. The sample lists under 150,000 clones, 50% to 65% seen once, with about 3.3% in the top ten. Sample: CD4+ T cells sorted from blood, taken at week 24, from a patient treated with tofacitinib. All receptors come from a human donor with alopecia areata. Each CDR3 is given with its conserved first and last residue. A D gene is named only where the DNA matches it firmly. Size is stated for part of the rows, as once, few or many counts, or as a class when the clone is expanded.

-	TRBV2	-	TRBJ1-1	CASSAGSRATEAFF	TGTGCCAGCAGTGCGGGGTCCAGGGCCACTGAAGCTTTCTTT
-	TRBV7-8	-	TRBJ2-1	CASSPLSGEQFF	TGTGCCAGCAGCCCTCTTAGTGGTGAGCAGTTCTTC
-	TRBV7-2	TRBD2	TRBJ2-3	CASSLTLAGVHTDTQYF	TGTGCCAGCAGCTTAACGCTAGCGGGGGTCCACACAGATACGCAGTATTTT
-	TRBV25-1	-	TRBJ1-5	CASSYGGSNQPQHF	TGTGCCAGCAGCTACGGTGGGAGCAATCAGCCCCAGCATTTT
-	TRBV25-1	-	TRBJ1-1	CASSATRNTEAFF	TGTGCCAGCAGTGCCACAAGGAACACTGAAGCTTTCTTT
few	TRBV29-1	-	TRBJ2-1	CSVAGINYNEQFF	TGCAGCGTTGCAGGGATAAACTACAATGAGCAGTTCTTC
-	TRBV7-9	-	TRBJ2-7	CASSAGKGYEQYF	TGTGCCAGCAGTGCAGGGAAGGGATACGAGCAGTACTTC
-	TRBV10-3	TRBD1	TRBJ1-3	CAITARQGVAGNTIYF	TGTGCCATCACCGCCCGACAGGGCGTTGCTGGAAACACCATATATTTT
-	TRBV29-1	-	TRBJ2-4	CSVRGQEGIQYF	TGCAGCGTTCGAGGGCAGGAAGGCATTCAGTACTTC
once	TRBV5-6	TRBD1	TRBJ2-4	CASSKAARTGAKNIQYF	TGTGCCAGCAGCAAAGCCGCCAGGACAGGGGCAAAAAACATTCAGTACTTC
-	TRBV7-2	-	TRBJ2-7	CASSLQKAYEQYF	TGTGCCAGCAGCTTACAGAAAGCCTACGAGCAGTACTTC
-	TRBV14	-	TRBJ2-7	CASSQGYEQYF	TGTGCCAGCAGCCAGGGGTACGAGCAGTACTTC
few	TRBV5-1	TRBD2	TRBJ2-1	CASSQSGGEYNEQFF	TGCGCCAGCAGCCAAAGCGGGGGGGAATACAATGAGCAGTTCTTC
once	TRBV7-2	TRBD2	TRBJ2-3	CASSSGTSGGAIDTQYF	TGTGCCAGCAGCTCCGGGACTAGCGGGGGGGCTATAGATACGCAGTATTTT
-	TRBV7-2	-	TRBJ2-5	CASSLGRWTQETQYF	TGTGCCAGCAGCTTAGGACGATGGACTCAAGAGACCCAGTACTTC
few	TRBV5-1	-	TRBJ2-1	CASSRPGPNSYNEQFF	TGCGCCAGCAGCCGCCCGGGCCCTAACTCCTACAATGAGCAGTTCTTC
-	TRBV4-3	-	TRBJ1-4	CASSQDRRVELFF	TGCGCCAGCAGCCAAGATCGGAGGGTGGAACTGTTTTTT
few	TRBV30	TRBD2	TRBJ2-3	CACSSGGDSDTQYF	TGTGCCTGCTCTAGCGGGGGGGACTCAGATACGCAGTATTTT
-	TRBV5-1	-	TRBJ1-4	CASSYSGAVTNEKLFF	TGCGCCAGCAGCTATTCGGGGGCAGTGACTAATGAAAAACTGTTTTTT
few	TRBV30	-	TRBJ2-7	CAWSVGGANSYEQYF	TGTGCCTGGAGTGTGGGGGGGGCCAATAGCTACGAGCAGTACTTC
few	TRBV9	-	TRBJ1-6	CASSGFPEAKSPLHF	TGTGCCAGCAGCGGATTCCCGGAGGCTAAGTCACCCCTCCACTTT
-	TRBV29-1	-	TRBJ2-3	CSAESQEYTQYF	TGCAGCGCCGAATCACAGGAATATACGCAGTATTTT
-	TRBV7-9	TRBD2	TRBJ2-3	CASSYGGAGDTQYF	TGTGCCAGCAGCTACGGGGGGGCAGGAGATACGCAGTATTTT
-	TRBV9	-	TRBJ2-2	CASSYLQGNGELFF	TGTGCCAGCAGCTACCTACAGGGAAACGGGGAGCTGTTTTTT
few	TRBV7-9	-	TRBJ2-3	CASSYGRGAATDTQYF	TGTGCCAGCAGCTATGGCAGGGGGGCCGCCACAGATACGCAGTATTTT
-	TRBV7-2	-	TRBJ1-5	CASQPEYSNQPQHF	TGTGCCAGCCAGCCTGAGTATAGCAATCAGCCCCAGCATTTT
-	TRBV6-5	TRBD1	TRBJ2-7	CASRNTGGTYEQYF	TGTGCCAGCAGGAATACAGGGGGCACCTACGAGCAGTACTTC